A single sample gave rise to the 21 T cell receptor beta chains below, sequenced in a study of cytomegalovirus exposure and HLA in healthy donors. PCR involved 60 Vbeta and 13 Jbeta primers. Sequencing was performed with immunoSEQ multiplex PCR; in TCRdb, only in-frame clones are kept and a portion is missing. The repertoire holds roughly 150,000 clones, with over 70% as singletons. The sample consisted of PBMCs. These receptors all come from a man aged 40-55 years in good health and CMV-seronegative.

CDR3 loop: CASSPSGQGAYEQYF. The CDR3 coding sequence is TGTGCCAGCAGCCCTTCCGGACAGGGGGCCTACGAGCAGTACTTC. The rearrangement uses TRBV9 and TRBJ2-7; 10 nucleotides match TRBD1. Unmatched junction bases numbered 6, after V lost 4 bases and J lost 2 bases. Germline values: CDR1 SGDLS, CDR2 YYNGEE. CDR3 length: 15 residues. Filled out from reference TRBV9 and TRBJ2-7, the complete variable domain reads DSGVTQTPKHLITATGQRVTLRCSPRSGDLSVYWYQQSLDQGLQFLIQYYNGEERAKGNILERFSAQQFPDLHSELNLSSLELGDSALYFCASSPSGQGAYEQYFGPGTRLTVT.

In its sample, this clone was seen a few times. The V gene is TRBV30, the J gene TRBJ1-2; tentative D call: TRBD1 (5 bases). Germline CDR1 is GTSNPN and CDR2 is SVGIG (reference sequence). The CDR3 length is 11 residues. The V end was cut by 3 bases, the J end by 9 bases, with 11 bases between. The CDR3, as DNA: TGTGCCTGGAGCAGGGAATTCAGCTACACCTTC. It yields the protein CAWSREFSYTF.

This chain links TRBV5-1 with TRBJ1-1; maybe TRBD1 (5 bases). Germline V CDR1 and CDR2: SGHRS, YFSETQ. The CDR3 runs 15 residues. Trimming stripped 0 bases from V and 4 bases from J, with 13 bases between. The CDR3 nucleotides read TGCGCCAGCAGCTTGGACCAACCAGGGATCACTGAAGCTTTCTTT. Protein sequence: CASSLDQPGITEAFF.

The chain couples TRBV30 to TRBJ1-6, with TRBD1 matching over 9 bases. V lost 1 base and J lost 8; bases outside the gene matches: 9. CDR3 length: 16 amino acids. Germline loops: CDR1 GTSNPN, CDR2 SVGIG (reference sequence). The CDR3 nucleotides read TGTGCCTGGAGTGCCCCGGGTGGACAGGGGTATTCACCCCTCCACTTT. This translates into CAWSAPGGQGYSPLHF.

V and J are TRBV19 and TRBJ2-1, with TRBD2 identical over 11 bases. Germline V gene lookup returns CDR1 LNHDA and CDR2 SQIVND (reference sequence). The CDR3 spans 15 residues. V shed 5 bases and J 2 bases; nucleotides not matched to a gene: 2. CDR3 nucleotide sequence: TGTGCCAGTAGTTCGACTAGCGGGGCCTACAATGAGCAGTTCTTC. Encoded protein: CASSSTSGAYNEQFF.

This clone was found a few times. The chain links TRBV6-1 to TRBJ1-4; TRBD1 might be the D (5 bases). Trimming removed 3 bases at V and 8 bases at J, with 16 bases between. CDR3 length equals 15 residues. Germline loops: CDR1 MNHNS, CDR2 SASEGT. The CDR3 coding sequence is TGTGCCAGCAGTGAGCGACTAGGGACGAGGGAAAAACTGTTTTTT. It codes for CASSERLGTREKLFF.

The chain couples TRBV4-2 to TRBJ2-1; 10 bases line up with TRBD2. Per germline, CDR1 LGHNA and CDR2 YNFKEQ. The CDR3 runs to 16 residues. V was pared by 0 bases and J by 8 bases, with 7 bases of the junction left unmatched. CDR3 DNA: TGTGCCAGCAGCCAAGATTGGGCTAGCGGGAGCTATGAGCAGTTCTTC. This gives the protein CASSQDWASGSYEQFF.

The V gene is TRBV5-1, the J gene TRBJ2-1; D possibly corresponds to TRBD2 (5 bases). The length of the CDR3 is 16 residues. V lost 6 bases and J lost 7, with 23 bases in between. Germline CDR1 reads SGHRS; CDR2 reads YFSETQ. CDR3 region: CASTMRYGKFGNEQFF. The CDR3 DNA reads as TGCGCCAGCACCATGCGATACGGGAAGTTTGGAAATGAGCAGTTCTTC.

The V gene is TRBV18, the J gene TRBJ1-1, with D possibly being TRBD1 (6 bases). Per germline, CDR1 KGHSH and CDR2 LQKENI. This CDR3 spans 15 amino acids. Trimming took off 6 bases at V and 3 bases at J, with 17 bases between the two ends. The CDR3, as DNA: TGTGCCAGCTCCCCTCGGGTCAGGGGTGACACTGAAGCTTTCTTT. It yields the protein CASSPRVRGDTEAFF. The full variable domain, rest sourced from reference TRBV18 and TRBJ1-1, is NAGVMQNPRHLVRRRGQEARLRCSPMKGHSHVYWYRQLPEEGLKFMVYLQKENIIDESGMPKERFSAEFPKEGPSILRIQQVVRGDSAAYFCASSPRVRGDTEAFFGQGTRLTVV.

V is TRBV7-9 and J is TRBJ1-2; 7 positions agree with TRBD1. Per germline, CDR1 SEHNR and CDR2 FQNEAQ (reference sequence). The CDR3 runs to 14 residues. The V segment lost 0 bases and the J segment 8 bases; nucleotides outside the gene matches: 6. CDR3 in amino acids: CASSLAGGSYGYTF. Here the CDR3 DNA reads TGTGCCAGCAGCTTAGCAGGGGGCTCCTACGGCTACACCTTC.

The genes are TRBV2 and TRBJ1-5; TRBD1 aligns across 7 bases. J was trimmed by 7 bases and V by 2 bases; bases with no gene match: 5. The CDR3 consists of 14 residues. The germline gives CDR1 SNHLY, CDR2 FYNNEI. Here the CDR3 reads CASSESTGPQPQHF. The DNA of the CDR3 is TGTGCCAGCAGTGAATCGACAGGGCCCCAGCCCCAGCATTTT. The complete variable domain, with remaining parts taken from reference TRBV2 and TRBJ1-5, reads EPEVTQTPSHQVTQMGQEVILRCVPISNHLYFYWYRQILGQKVEFLVSFYNNEISEKSEIFDDQFSVERPDGSNFTLKIRSTKLEDSAMYFCASSESTGPQPQHFGDGTRLSIL.

The chain combines TRBV5-1 with TRBJ2-5, with D possibly TRBD1 on 6 matching bases. V lost 0 bases, J lost 1 base, and 10 bases lay in between. The CDR3 has 15 amino acids. Germline-derived CDR1 and CDR2 are SGHRS and YFSETQ. This CDR3 reads CASSLVQGRQETQYF. The CDR3 DNA sequence: TGCGCCAGCAGCTTGGTACAGGGCCGCCAAGAGACCCAGTACTTC.

V gene TRBV5-1 combines with J gene TRBJ2-5; 10 bases map to TRBD1. The CDR3 extends over 16 amino acids. Unmatched junction bases numbered 4, after V lost 0 bases and J lost 2 bases. The germline V gene has CDR1 SGHRS and CDR2 YFSETQ. The CDR3 DNA follows: TGCGCCAGCAGCTTGGTAGGACAGGGGGGTCAAGAGACCCAGTACTTC. It yields the protein CASSLVGQGGQETQYF.

The chain is built from TRBV5-1 and TRBJ2-7; TRBD2 is a possible D gene (6 bases). CDR1 and CDR2 (germline): SGHRS, YFSETQ. Trimming took 4 bases from V and 5 from J, leaving 19 bases between them. This CDR3 contains 15 residues. The CDR3: CASSPRGSGLNEQYF. The DNA of the CDR3 is TGCGCCAGCAGCCCTCGGGGCAGCGGGCTTAACGAGCAGTACTTC.

The gene calls are TRBV25-1 and TRBJ1-1; TRBD1 matches at 8 bases. Germline CDR1 MGHDK, CDR2 SYGVNS. Trimming removed 3 bases from V and 0 bases from J; junction bases left unmatched: 6. The CDR3 has 16 residues. The CDR3 bases are TGTGCCAGCAGTGACCGGAACAGGGGGATGAACACTGAAGCTTTCTTT. Its translation is CASSDRNRGMNTEAFF.

The chain is built from TRBV7-2 and TRBJ2-1; 14 nucleotides match TRBD2. Germline V CDR1 and CDR2: SGHTA, FQGNSA. The CDR3 totals 15 residues. Trimming took 1 base from V and 9 from J; bases not matched to a gene: 2. CDR3 nucleotide sequence: TGTGCCAGCAGCTTAGTTGGGACTAGCGGGAGTGAGCAGTTCTTC. Protein sequence: CASSLVGTSGSEQFF.

The V call is TRBV2, the J call TRBJ2-7; no firm D call. The CDR3 is made up of 11 amino acids. V lost 8 bases and J 2 bases, leaving 7 bases between the germline ends. The germline V gene encodes CDR1 SNHLY and CDR2 FYNNEI. In DNA form, the CDR3 reads TGTGCCAGCGGGCGAACCTACGAGCAGTACTTC. It encodes CASGRTYEQYF.

The gene calls are TRBV2 and TRBJ2-5; 7 bases line up with TRBD1. This CDR3 has 12 residues. Germline CDR1 and CDR2: SNHLY and FYNNEI. V dropped 4 bases and J dropped 5; count of bases not matched to a gene: 1. CDR3 residues: CASSAGGETQYF. The CDR3, as DNA: TGTGCCAGCAGTGCAGGGGGTGAGACCCAGTACTTC.

V and J are TRBV5-8 and TRBJ1-4; 10 bases fit TRBD1. The V gene end was trimmed by 4 bases and the J gene end by 8 bases; junction bases not matched to a gene: 8. This CDR3 has 15 amino acids. Germline values: CDR1 SGHTS, CDR2 YDEGEE. The CDR3 loop reads CASSRGDRGDEKLFF. CDR3 in DNA: TGTGCCAGCAGCCGGGGGGACAGGGGAGACGAAAAACTGTTTTTT.

This rearrangement joins TRBV2 to TRBJ2-1, with D unclear. The CDR3 extends over 11 amino acids. Germline V gene data show CDR1 as SNHLY and CDR2 as FYNNEI. Trimming left V 8 bases short and J 0 bases short, with 2 bases between. Here the CDR3 reads CASRSYNEQFF. DNA of the CDR3: TGTGCCAGCCGCTCCTACAATGAGCAGTTCTTC.

The rearrangement uses TRBV7-9 and TRBJ1-2; no definite D call. V lost 4 bases and J 3 bases, leaving 3 bases between the germline ends. The CDR3 length is 11 residues. Germline CDR1 SEHNR, CDR2 FQNEAQ (reference sequence). CDR3 amino acids: CASSSDYGYTF. The DNA of the CDR3 is TGTGCCAGCAGCTCGGACTATGGCTACACCTTC.